These 32 T cell receptor beta chains share one sample of origin, sequenced in a study of kidney transplant recipient with SARS-CoV-2 infection. TCRdb reanalysed the reads using MiXCR and keeps one entry per CDR3 protein. The sample includes 200,000 to 250,000 distinct CDR3 sequences, more than 25% of them seen just once. The material sequenced was a blood sample, taken at baseline and on day 111 from a kidney transplant recipient. All receptors derive from a young adult male patient who had COVID-19 and was a kidney transplant recipient. Some of these T cells may belong to the graft donor.

In its sample, this clonotype was seen many times. The rearrangement joins TRBV4-3 to TRBJ1-4; perhaps TRBD1 as D (5 bases). In germline, CDR1 is LGHNA, CDR2 YSLEER. This CDR3 region has 16 residues. The V end was cut by 0 bases, the J end by 5 bases, with 13 bases between. The chain's CDR3 is CASSQEARAGNEKLFF. CDR3 DNA: TGCGCCAGCAGCCAAGAGGCCAGGGCGGGAAATGAAAAACTGTTTTTT.

This clonotype was recorded a few times. The V and J genes are TRBV6-2 or TRBV6-3 and TRBJ2-3; 9 bases are shared with TRBD2. Germline V CDR1 and CDR2: MNHEY, SVGEGT. With V trimmed by 0 bases and J by 4 bases, 2 bases remained unmatched. This CDR3 is built from 15 residues. CDR3: CASSYSAGGSDTQYF. DNA for the CDR3: TGTGCCAGCAGTTACTCGGCGGGAGGGTCAGATACGCAGTATTTT.

Comment on this clonotype: Just one base apart from a much larger clone, this may be a read error. The V gene is TRBV3-1, the J gene TRBJ2-2; TRBD2 might be the D (5 bases). CDR3 length: 18 residues. CDR1 is LGHDT and CDR2 is YNNKEL in the germline V gene (reference sequence). The CDR3, as DNA: TGTGCCAGCAGCATTCTTTTTCCCATTTCAGGCTTGACCGGGAAGCTGTTTTTT. Protein product: CASSILFPISGLTGKLFF.

Points on this clonotype: A clone one base away is much larger, so this may be a read error. The chain employs TRBV19 and TRBJ1-5; D gene ambiguous. Germline V gene data show CDR1 as LNHDA and CDR2 as SQIVND (reference sequence). CDR3 length: 14 residues. The V gene lost 4 bases and the J gene lost 3 bases, with 10 bases spanning the gap. CDR3 bases: TGTGCCAGTAGTACGGTCAGGCTCAATCAGCCCCAGCATTTT. Amino acid sequence: CASSTVRLNQPQHF.

On this clonotype itself: One base away lies a much larger clone, so this may be a sequencing read error. This chain connects TRBV5-1 to TRBJ1-2; D unresolved. Looked up from germline, CDR1 is SGHRS and CDR2 is YFSETQ. The CDR3 has 16 residues. The V and J ends lost 10 bases and 4 bases respectively, with 26 bases between them. CDR3 residues: CACRRRSVRKTYGYTF. The DNA for the CDR3 is TGCGCCTGCCGAAGAAGATCGGTTCGAAAGACCTATGGCTACACCTTC. Combining the CDR3 with reference TRBV5-1 and TRBJ1-2 gives the whole variable domain KAGVTQTPRYLIKTRGQQVTLSCSPISGHRSVSWYQQTPGQGLQFLFEYFSETQRNKGNFPGRFSGRQFSNSRSEMNVSTLELGDSALYLCACRRRSVRKTYGYTFGSGTRLTVV.

This clonotype was observed at least ten times. This chain connects TRBV3-1 to TRBJ1-1; unclear D gene. This CDR3 spans 17 amino acids. Germline V gene lookup returns CDR1 LGHDT and CDR2 YNNKEL (reference sequence). V dropped 5 bases and J dropped 4 bases, with 23 bases sitting between them. CDR3 sequence reads: CASSVESPISIRTEAFF. Written as DNA, the CDR3 is TGTGCCAGCAGCGTAGAGAGTCCCATTTCAATTCGCACTGAAGCTTTCTTT.

Note on this clonotype: This may come from a read error, since a much larger clone is one base off. The chain carries TRBV27 and TRBJ2-5; TRBD1 might be the D (6 bases). The V and J ends lost 5 bases and 1 base respectively, with 14 bases between them. CDR1 is MNHEY, CDR2 SMNVEV, per germline (reference sequence). This CDR3 has 15 residues. CDR3 in amino acids: CASSRQTGRQETQYF. The DNA for the CDR3 is TGTGCCAGCAGTCGACAGACAGGTCGCCAAGAGACCCAGTACTTC.

For this clonotype: This may be a read error: a much more frequent sequence differs by one nucleotide. The chain couples TRBV3-1 to TRBJ1-1, with D uncertain. The CDR3 contains 17 residues. CDR1 LGHDT and CDR2 YNNKEL come from the germline V gene (reference sequence). The CDR3 reads CAGSSNNPISIRTEAFF. The DNA for the CDR3 is TGTGCCGGCAGCTCGAACAATCCCATTTCAATTCGCACTGAAGCTTTCTTT.

This clonotype occurred many times. The V gene is TRBV4-1, the J gene TRBJ1-4; D is unresolved. Germline V gene sequence: CDR1 MGHRA, CDR2 YSYEKL. The CDR3 is 17 amino acids. The V gene lost 1 base and the J gene lost 3 bases, with 15 bases spanning the gap. The CDR3 DNA sequence: TGCGCCAGCAGCCAAGGGAATCAGGTGCAAGCTAATGAAAAACTGTTTTTT. Translated: CASSQGNQVQANEKLFF.

This clonotype was counted ten times or more. CDR3 DNA sequence: TGTGCCAGCAGGGCAGGGGGATTGATATGGAGAACGAATGAAAAACTGTTTTTT. It codes for CASRAGGLIWRTNEKLFF. The V and J genes are TRBV6-1 and TRBJ1-4, with 7 positions matching TRBD1. The CDR3 extends over 18 amino acids. Unmatched junction bases numbered 18, after V lost 6 bases and J lost 5 bases. Germline V gene data show CDR1 as MNHNS and CDR2 as SASEGT.

In this sample, this clonotype turned up many times. The chain couples TRBV11-2 to TRBJ2-7; 7 bases fit TRBD1. CDR1 SGHAT and CDR2 FQNNGV come from the germline V gene. The trim removed 5 bases at V and 0 bases at J, leaving 4 bases unmatched. The CDR3 runs to 14 residues. CDR3 protein: CASSPGTASYEQYF. DNA for the CDR3: TGTGCCAGCAGCCCCGGGACAGCCTCCTACGAGCAGTACTTC. The whole variable domain, remainder taken from reference TRBV11-2 and TRBJ2-7, is EAGVAQSPRYKIIEKRQSVAFWCNPISGHATLYWYQQILGQGPKLLIQFQNNGVVDDSQLPKDRFSAERLKGVDSTLKIQPAKLEDSAVYLCASSPGTASYEQYFGPGTRLTVT.

This clonotype was picked up many times. The chain uses TRBV12-3 or TRBV12-4 and TRBJ1-2; the D gene is possibly TRBD1 (6 bases). This CDR3 region has 14 residues. The V end lost 8 bases, the J end lost 4 bases, and 17 bases lay between the germline ends. The CDR3 reads CASSRRGDTYGYTF. CDR3 nucleotide sequence: TGTGCCAGCTCGAGGCGGGGGGACACCTATGGCTACACCTTC.

On this clonotype: At one of its ends the junction is not consistent with the germline gene, which may arise from a read error. The V call is TRBV29-1, the J call TRBJ1-2; D remains unclear. Per germline, CDR1 SQVTM and CDR2 ANQGSEA. CDR3 length equals 14 residues. CDR3: CSVEVARASCGYTF. Here the CDR3 DNA reads TGCAGCGTTGAAGTTGCGAGGGCAAGCTGTGGCTACACATTC.

The V gene is TRBV19, the J gene TRBJ2-7, with 11 positions matching TRBD2. V lost 9 bases to trimming and J lost 5 bases; unmatched junction nucleotides: 6. The length of the CDR3 is 13 residues. CDR1 LNHDA and CDR2 SQIVND come from the germline V gene (reference sequence). CDR3 sequence reads: CASTSGRGHEQYF. The DNA of the CDR3 is TGTGCCAGCACTAGCGGGAGAGGTCACGAGCAGTACTTC.

A remark on this clonotype: This clone may be a read error of a much larger clone one base away. V is TRBV5-1 and J is TRBJ1-4; no definite D call. The CDR3 has 13 residues. Germline V gene data show CDR1 as SGHRS and CDR2 as YFSETQ. Trimming took 5 bases from V and 6 from J, leaving 11 bases between them. The CDR3 sequence: CASRGVTYEKLFF. The CDR3, as DNA: TGCGCCAGCAGGGGTGTCACCTATGAAAAACTGTTTTTT.

This clonotype was detected ten times or more. The chain has TRBV27 and TRBJ1-6, with D possibly being TRBD1 (5 bases). The CDR3 spans 12 residues. The germline V gene has CDR1 MNHEY and CDR2 SMNVEV (reference sequence). V lost 6 bases and J lost 5, with 5 bases in between. The DNA for the CDR3 is TGTGCCAGCAGACAGGATAATTCACCCCTCCACTTT. It translates to CASRQDNSPLHF.

Written as DNA, the CDR3 is TGTGCCAGCAGCCTCAGCCCGAAGGTTGCGGGATCCTACAATGAGCAGTTCTTC. It is translated as CASSLSPKVAGSYNEQFF. The genes are TRBV4-2 and TRBJ2-1; D might be TRBD2 (6 bases). The V end was cut by 4 bases, the J end by 1 base, with 20 bases between. The CDR3 is 18 residues long. In germline, CDR1 is LGHNA, CDR2 YNFKEQ.

This clonotype was seen at least ten times. The DNA of the CDR3 is TGTGCCAGCAGTCTTGGACCGCCTCGAGGCTACACCTTC. It encodes CASSLGPPRGYTF. The chain links TRBV12-3 or TRBV12-4 to TRBJ1-2, with D unclear. CDR3 size: 13 residues. The V end lost 5 bases, the J end lost 8 bases, and 15 bases lay between the germline ends.

This clonotype was picked up many times. This rearrangement joins TRBV6-4 to TRBJ2-2; D gene ambiguous. The CDR3 runs 13 residues. V gave up 5 bases and J gave up 7 bases, with 11 bases separating them. Germline V gene sequence: CDR1 MRHNA, CDR2 SNTAGT. The CDR3 DNA reads as TGTGCCAGCAGTTTCGGTGGGCACGGGGAGCTGTTTTTT. Its protein product is CASSFGGHGELFF.

CDR3 nucleotides: TGTGCCAGCAGCAGGCGCCATCCCATTTCAATTCGCACTGAAGCTTTCTTT. Translation gives CASSRRHPISIRTEAFF. The gene calls are TRBV3-1 and TRBJ1-1, with D unresolved. Germline-derived CDR1 and CDR2 are LGHDT and YNNKEL (reference sequence). Trimming removed 5 bases at V and 4 bases at J, with 23 bases between. CDR3 size: 17 residues.

Points on this clonotype: This clone may be a read error of a much larger clone one base away. The rearrangement uses TRBV28 and TRBJ2-7, with 7 bases lining up with TRBD1. V was clipped by 2 bases and J by 5 bases; unmatched bases: 15. The CDR3 is 17 residues long. Per the germline V gene, CDR1 is MDHEN and CDR2 is SYDVKM. CDR3: CASSLIRGPKTVDEQYF. The CDR3 coding sequence is TGTGCCAGCAGTTTAATAAGGGGGCCGAAAACAGTGGACGAGCAGTACTTC.

As to this clonotype: A much larger clone is a single base away; this may be a read error. The gene calls are TRBV7-6 and TRBJ1-2; D call uncertain. The CDR3 is 17 amino acids. Germline values: CDR1 SGHVS, CDR2 FNYEAQ. CDR3 sequence (DNA): TGTGCCAGCAGCGAGTCCCATGAATCTCGAAAGACCTATGGCTACGCCTTC. This encodes CASSESHESRKTYGYAF.

This clonotype has a count of ten or more. This chain links TRBV12-3 or TRBV12-4 with TRBJ1-2, with D unclear. The CDR3 consists of 17 residues. The V and J ends lost 5 bases and 4 bases respectively, with 23 bases between them. The CDR3 is CASSAICSFRKTYGYTF. CDR3 nucleotide sequence: TGTGCCAGCAGTGCTATCTGCAGCTTCCGAAAGACCTATGGCTACACCTTC.

This clonotype was observed at least ten times. The chain combines TRBV10-1 with TRBJ2-3; D is ambiguous. The CDR3 consists of 14 residues. The V end was cut by 4 bases, the J end by 1 base, with 9 bases between. The germline V gene has CDR1 WNHNN and CDR2 SYGVQD (reference sequence). CDR3 coding DNA: TGCGCCAGCAGTGGTGGGTACGGCACAGATACGCAGTATTTT. Translation: CASSGGYGTDTQYF.

This clonotype occurred many times. This CDR3 is CASSVRATLRKTYGYTF. As DNA, the CDR3 is TGTGCCAGCAGCGTACGGGCCACCCTTCGAAAGACCTATGGCTACACCTTC. This sequence joins TRBV3-1 and TRBJ1-2; D is uncertain. V lost 5 bases and J lost 4, with 23 bases in between. Germline lookup yields CDR1 LGHDT and CDR2 YNNKEL (reference sequence). The CDR3 extends over 17 amino acids.

About this clonotype: A much larger clone differs by one base, so this may be a read error. The conserved closing phenylalanine or tryptophan is absent in this CDR3, likely reflecting a read error. The chain combines TRBV11-1 with TRBJ1-2; D is uncertain. There are 17 residues in the CDR3. Germline loops: CDR1 SGHAT, CDR2 FQDESV (reference sequence). V shed 5 bases and J shed 4 bases, with 23 bases lying between them. CDR3 coding DNA: TGTGCCAGCAGCAATATTCCTAAGGCTGGAAAGACCTATGGCTACACCCTC. It specifies CASSNIPKAGKTYGYTL.

A remark on this clonotype: This may arise from a read error, as a much more abundant clone is one base away. The CDR3 ends on some other residue instead of the conserved phenylalanine or tryptophan, so this is likely a read error. J is TRBJ1-5 and V is TRBV7-9; D is unresolved. Trimming stripped 0 bases from V and 6 bases from J, with 9 bases between. CDR1 and CDR2 from the germline V gene are SEHNR and FQNEAQ (reference sequence). This CDR3 spans 14 amino acids. CDR3 residues: CASSLAILFQPQHL. The CDR3 nucleotides are TGTGCCAGCAGCTTAGCGATTCTGTTTCAGCCCCAGCATCTT.

The chain combines TRBV24-1 with TRBJ2-2; 10 bases line up with TRBD1. Trimming removed 7 bases from V and 10 bases from J; junction bases left unmatched: 11. CDR1 KGHDR and CDR2 SFDVKD come from the germline V gene. CDR3 length: 15 amino acids. DNA of the CDR3: TGTGCCACCAGGACCGGGACAGGGGAATCCCCGGAGCTGTTTTTT. This sequence encodes CATRTGTGESPELFF.

This clonotype has just a few counts. The V and J genes are TRBV12-3 or TRBV12-4 and TRBJ2-6, with TRBD1 identical over 7 bases. The CDR3 loop spans 18 amino acids. The trim removed 6 bases at V and 0 bases at J, leaving 11 bases unmatched. CDR3 coding DNA: TGTGCCAGCAGATTCACGGGACAGCCTAGCTCTGGGGCCAACGTCCTGACTTTC. This sequence encodes CASRFTGQPSSGANVLTF.

This clonotype was detected ten times or more. The chain has TRBV7-9 and TRBJ1-2, with D perhaps TRBD1 (6 bases). Germline V CDR1 and CDR2: SEHNR, FQNEAQ (reference sequence). V dropped 1 base and J dropped 4 bases, with 10 bases sitting between them. This CDR3 spans 14 amino acids. DNA for the CDR3: TGTGCCAGCAGCTTAGATCAGGGGACCTATGGCTACACCTTC. Protein product: CASSLDQGTYGYTF.

The table lists this clonotype with many counts. V gene TRBV5-4 combines with J gene TRBJ1-5; the match to TRBD1 covers 9 bases. Germline V CDR1 and CDR2: SGHNT, YYREEE (reference sequence). The trim removed 4 bases at V and 5 bases at J, leaving 1 base unmatched. The CDR3 is 13 amino acids. CDR3 amino acids: CASSRDRDQPQHF. For the CDR3, the DNA is TGTGCCAGCAGCCGGGACAGGGATCAGCCCCAGCATTTT.

This clonotype was seen repeatedly, ten times or more. V and J are TRBV6-2 or TRBV6-3 and TRBJ1-2; D is unresolved. The CDR3 has 17 residues. V dropped 4 bases and J dropped 4 bases, with 22 bases sitting between them. CDR1 is MNHEY, CDR2 SVGEGT, per germline. CDR3 bases: TGTGCCAGCAGTTTTCTGCACTGCATCGGAAAGACCTATGGCTACACCTTC. It encodes CASSFLHCIGKTYGYTF.